Listed below are T cell receptor beta chains from one sample, sequenced in a study of CD8+ T cells in alopecia areata. Profiling relied on immunoSEQ multiplex PCR, and the TCRdb table lists in-frame clones only, not all of them. This table has about 190,000 clones, around 56% appearing once. The sequenced sample was CD4+ T cells sorted from blood, obtained at week 4, from a patient treated with tofacitinib. The receptors derive from a human donor with alopecia areata. The CDR3 runs from the conserved cysteine through the conserved F or W. The order of the fields is CDR3 protein, CDR3 DNA, V gene, D gene, clone size, J gene. The D gene is left open where the match is weak. Clone size is stated in some rows and not others, as once, few, many or a class when expanded.

CASRRQSFAYGYTF TGTGCCAGCAGAAGACAGAGCTTTGCCTATGGCTACACCTTC TRBV7-2 NA few TRBJ1-2
CSGSTGTGVHNEQFF TGCAGCGGGAGCACCGGGACAGGGGTCCACAATGAGCAGTTCTTC TRBV29-1 TRBD1 NA TRBJ2-1
CASSPKTGTGELFF TGTGCCAGCAGCCCGAAAACAGGGACCGGGGAGCTGTTTTTT TRBV7-3 NA NA TRBJ2-2
CATSRDRGGYEQYF TGTGCCACCAGCAGAGACCGCGGGGGCTACGAGCAGTACTTC TRBV15 TRBD2 NA TRBJ2-7
CASSLLAPIGPNTEAFF TGCGCCAGCAGCTTGTTGGCACCTATCGGACCGAACACTGAAGCTTTCTTT TRBV5-1 NA NA TRBJ1-1
CASCFSGTAQETQYF TGTGCCAGCTGTTTCTCCGGGACAGCGCAAGAGACCCAGTACTTC TRBV28 TRBD1 NA TRBJ2-5
CSVGLNLGYTF TGCAGCGTTGGTCTAAATCTTGGCTACACCTTC TRBV29-1 NA NA TRBJ1-2
CACRAPYEQYF TGTGCCTGCCGAGCGCCTTACGAGCAGTACTTC TRBV30 NA few TRBJ2-7
CASGQGYGYTF TGTGCCAGCGGACAGGGTTATGGCTACACCTTC TRBV6-1 TRBD1 few TRBJ1-2
CAWSGDGYTF TGTGCCTGGAGTGGTGATGGCTACACCTTC TRBV30 NA NA TRBJ1-2
CASNRAGASPNYGYTF TGTGCCAGCAACCGGGCCGGGGCGAGCCCTAACTATGGCTACACCTTC TRBV7-9 NA few TRBJ1-2
CASSFSGPVAEAFF TGTGCCAGCAGCTTTTCCGGACCGGTCGCTGAAGCTTTCTTT TRBV7-2 NA NA TRBJ1-1
CSVLQGFVSGELFF TGCAGCGTCCTACAGGGGTTCGTCTCCGGGGAGCTGTTTTTT TRBV29-1 TRBD1 NA TRBJ2-2
CAISELSSYNEQFF TGTGCCATCAGTGAGTTGAGCTCCTACAATGAGCAGTTCTTC TRBV10-3 NA once TRBJ2-1
CASSISGNQPQHF TGTGCCAGTAGTATTTCGGGTAATCAGCCCCAGCATTTT TRBV19 NA NA TRBJ1-5
CASSPSRVEQYF TGTGCCAGCAGCCCCTCTAGGGTCGAGCAGTACTTC TRBV28 NA NA TRBJ2-7
CASSYREADTQYF TGTGCCAGCAGCTACCGGGAGGCAGATACGCAGTATTTT TRBV7-9 TRBD2 few TRBJ2-3
CASSMEEGYNEQFF TGTGCCAGTAGTATGGAGGAAGGCTACAATGAGCAGTTCTTC TRBV19 NA NA TRBJ2-1
CASSLLTFNTGELFF TGTGCCAGCAGCCTTCTCACTTTTAACACCGGGGAGCTGTTTTTT TRBV7-2 NA NA TRBJ2-2
CASSTQSTDTQYF TGTGCCAGCTCAACACAGAGCACAGATACGCAGTATTTT TRBV18 NA few TRBJ2-3
CASSIPGGRGEKLFF TGTGCCAGCAGTATACCCGGGGGGCGTGGTGAAAAACTGTTTTTT TRBV2 NA NA TRBJ1-4